Shown below are 8 T cell receptor beta chains from a single sample sequenced in a study of CD8+ T cells in alopecia areata. RNA was extracted and reverse transcribed into cDNA as the sequencing template. Only in-frame clones appear in the TCRdb table, and some are missing; sequencing was by immunoSEQ multiplex PCR. Of a few hundred thousand clones listed, about 57% are singletons. Stated treatment: oral pan-JAK inhibitor, 5-10 mg twice daily. The starting material was CD4+ T cells sorted from blood, obtained at week 4, from a patient treated with tofacitinib. The origin of the receptors is a human donor with alopecia areata.

CDR3: CASSRTSGDTDTQYF. CDR3 DNA sequence: TGTGCCAGCAGTCGGACTAGCGGGGATACAGATACGCAGTATTTT. The gene calls are TRBV2 and TRBJ2-3, with 12 positions matching TRBD2. Trimming cost V 5 bases and J 3 bases; bases outside gene matches: 3. The CDR3 has 15 residues. Germline lookup yields CDR1 SNHLY and CDR2 FYNNEI.

This clone was seen just once. The V call is TRBV25-1, the J call TRBJ1-2; D is unresolved. Germline CDR1 and CDR2: MGHDK and SYGVNS. Deletions cut 3 bases from V and 0 bases from J, with 5 bases between. There are 13 residues in the CDR3. The CDR3 DNA sequence: TGTGCCAGCAGTGATAGGACTAACTATGGCTACACCTTC. It encodes CASSDRTNYGYTF.

The chain joins TRBV14 to TRBJ2-1, with 13 bases matching TRBD2. The V segment lost 2 bases and the J segment 11 bases; nucleotides outside the gene matches: 3. The CDR3 covers 14 residues. CDR1 and CDR2 (germline): SGHDN, FVKESK. The CDR3 DNA reads as TGTGCCAGCAGCCAACAGACTAGCGGGGGGCAGCAGTTCTTC. Translation gives CASSQQTSGGQQFF.

The sample holds a few counts of this clone. This chain connects TRBV29-1 to TRBJ2-2; the D gene is possibly TRBD1 (5 bases). V was pared by 6 bases and J by 5 bases, with 7 bases between. The CDR3 has 11 residues. Looked up from germline, CDR1 is SQVTM and CDR2 is ANQGSEA. For the CDR3, the DNA is TGCAGCGTCAGGGAAACCGGGGAGCTGTTTTTT. Translation gives CSVRETGELFF.

V and J are TRBV7-8 and TRBJ1-1; unclear D gene. Looked up from germline, CDR1 is SGHVS and CDR2 is FQNEAQ. This CDR3 contains 14 residues. With 5 bases removed from V and 1 base from J, the gap between germline ends came to 11 bases. The CDR3 is CASSATTENTEAFF. DNA of the CDR3: TGTGCCAGCAGCGCAACTACAGAGAACACTGAAGCTTTCTTT.

The rearrangement joins TRBV29-1 to TRBJ1-2; D call uncertain. CDR1 is SQVTM and CDR2 is ANQGSEA in the germline V gene. This CDR3 has 13 amino acids. Between the trimmed V and J ends, which lost 5 bases and 8 bases, there was a span of 18 bases. The CDR3 sequence: CSVSRTSDPGYTF. The CDR3 nucleotides are TGCAGCGTTTCTCGGACCTCCGACCCAGGCTACACCTTC.

DNA of the CDR3: TGTGCCAGCAGTTACGAGGGCAGAAGGGTTAAGACACCCCTCCACTTT. This encodes CASSYEGRRVKTPLHF. The rearrangement links TRBV6-5 to TRBJ1-6; D remains unclear. Germline V gives CDR1 MNHEY, CDR2 SVGAGI. The V end was cut by 2 bases, the J end by 11 bases, with 19 bases between. The CDR3 covers 16 residues.

The rearrangement uses TRBV11-2 and TRBJ2-7; D is possibly TRBD1 or TRBD2 (5 bases each). Germline assignment: CDR1 SGHAT and CDR2 FQNNGV. The germline V and J ends were trimmed by 2 bases and 4 bases, with 15 bases remaining between them. The CDR3 is 15 residues long. The CDR3: CASSLRGRIFYEQYF. CDR3 sequence (DNA): TGTGCCAGCAGCTTAAGGGGACGAATATTTTACGAGCAGTACTTC.